The 23 T cell receptor beta chains below all came from one sample that was sequenced in a study of T-cell reconstitution after alpha-beta-depleted transplantation in children. Unique molecular identifiers were incorporated during preparation of the TCRbeta library. TCRdb analysed the PCR reads with MiXCR anew, one entry per CDR3 protein. The repertoire holds about 410,000 distinct CDR3 sequences, approximately 20% seen once, with around 4% in the top ten. Sequenced here: PBMCs from the stem cell graft donor, sampled from the stem cell graft. These receptor sequences come from a human donor who donated a stem cell graft to a child with acute myeloid leukemia.

The chain is built from TRBV4-1 and TRBJ1-5, with D unclear. This CDR3 has 16 amino acids. With 1 base removed from V and 6 bases from J, the gap between germline ends came to 16 bases. Per the germline V gene, CDR1 is MGHRA and CDR2 is YSYEKL. The CDR3 region is CASSQVWQESGQPQHF. The CDR3, as DNA: TGCGCCAGCAGCCAAGTTTGGCAGGAGAGTGGTCAGCCCCAGCATTTT.

The CDR3 DNA reads as TGTGCCAGCAGCTTAGAGGGGGGTCGAGGAAACACCATATATTTT. Its protein product is CASSLEGGRGNTIYF. The chain employs TRBV7-2 and TRBJ1-3, with D perhaps TRBD1 (6 bases). The CDR3 spans 15 residues. In germline, CDR1 is SGHTA, CDR2 FQGNSA. V was shortened by 1 base and J by 4 bases, with 11 bases between the two germline ends.

The V call is TRBV28, the J call TRBJ2-2, with TRBD1 identical over 9 bases. V dropped 5 bases and J dropped 3; count of bases not matched to a gene: 7. The CDR3 covers 16 residues. Per the germline V gene, CDR1 is MDHEN and CDR2 is SYDVKM. The CDR3 coding sequence is TGTGCCAGCAGTCTCAACAGGGGGCAGTACACCGGGGAGCTGTTTTTT. As protein: CASSLNRGQYTGELFF. Drawing the rest from reference TRBV28 and TRBJ2-2, the complete variable domain is DVKVTQSSRYLVKRTGEKVFLECVQDMDHENMFWYRQDPGLGLRLIYFSYDVKMKEKGDIPEGYSVSREKKERFSLILESASTNQTSMYLCASSLNRGQYTGELFFGEGSRLTVL.

The chain recombines TRBV12-3 or TRBV12-4 with TRBJ1-5, with TRBD1 identical over 7 bases. Trimming removed 5 bases from V and 5 bases from J; junction bases left unmatched: 3. This CDR3 comprises 13 residues. In DNA, the CDR3 is TGTGCCAGCAGTGTAGACAGGGATCAGCCCCAGCATTTT. Translated: CASSVDRDQPQHF.

V gene TRBV11-3 combines with J gene TRBJ2-2; 7 bases fit TRBD2. This CDR3 has 15 amino acids. The germline V gene has CDR1 SGHNT and CDR2 YENEEA. Trimming at V came to 4 bases and at J to 4 bases, leaving 6 bases not matched to a gene. CDR3 in DNA: TGTGCCAGCAGCTCGGGCGGGGGAGTCACCGGGGAGCTGTTTTTT. It yields the protein CASSSGGGVTGELFF.

In its sample, this clonotype was seen a few times. This rearrangement joins TRBV6-5 to TRBJ1-1, with D possibly TRBD1 on 6 matching bases. CDR3 length: 15 amino acids. Germline CDR1 MNHEY, CDR2 SVGAGI. The V and J ends lost 0 bases and 4 bases respectively, with 12 bases between them. CDR3 in amino acids: CASSYSATGGTEAFF. The DNA for the CDR3 is TGTGCCAGCAGTTACTCTGCGACAGGAGGCACTGAAGCTTTCTTT.

The CDR3 region is CASSQDGLTEQYF. The CDR3 DNA is TGCGCCAGCAGCCAAGACGGCCTAACCGAGCAGTACTTC. The chain carries TRBV4-1 and TRBJ2-7; the D is unclear. Looked up from germline, CDR1 is MGHRA and CDR2 is YSYEKL. V was shortened by 0 bases and J by 6 bases, with 9 bases between the two germline ends. The CDR3 is 13 amino acids.

The DNA of the CDR3 is TGTGCCAGCAGTTTATCTAGGGGTGGCGTAAACAATGAGCAGTTCTTC. Amino acid sequence: CASSLSRGGVNNEQFF. The chain has TRBV12-3 or TRBV12-4 and TRBJ2-1, with D possibly TRBD1 on 5 matching bases. The CDR3 totals 16 residues. Trimming shortened V by 2 bases and J by 5 bases, and 16 bases separated the two germline ends.

This clonotype was seen a few times. The gene calls are TRBV20-1 and TRBJ2-3; D is uncertain. The ends were cut back, 8 bases at V and 6 bases at J, with 18 bases in the middle. CDR3 length: 13 residues. The germline CDR1 and CDR2 sequences are DFQATT and SNEGSKA (reference sequence). As DNA, the CDR3 is TGCAGTACTGATTGGCTGAAGGTGGATACGCAGTATTTT. The encoded protein is CSTDWLKVDTQYF.

This clonotype was counted only a few times. The chain joins TRBV27 to TRBJ2-7; TRBD1 is a possible D gene (5 bases). Trimming took off 3 bases at V and 1 base at J, with 10 bases between the two ends. This CDR3 spans 14 amino acids. The germline V gene encodes CDR1 MNHEY and CDR2 SMNVEV (reference sequence). The CDR3 protein is CASSFQTGSYEQYF. Written as DNA, the CDR3 is TGTGCCAGCAGTTTCCAAACAGGTTCCTACGAGCAGTACTTC.

The V and J genes are TRBV2 and TRBJ2-1; D gene uncertain. The CDR3 sequence is 11 residues long. Trimming stripped 7 bases from V and 8 bases from J, with 9 bases between. Germline assignment: CDR1 SNHLY and CDR2 FYNNEI. In DNA form, the CDR3 reads TGTGCCAGCACTATAAAGTATGAGCAGTTCTTC. Its protein is CASTIKYEQFF.

This clonotype turned up a few times. The chain is built from TRBV20-1 and TRBJ1-1; TRBD1 agrees at 8 bases. Germline trimming cut 6 bases from V and 4 bases from J; bases unmatched to any gene: 7. From germline, CDR1 is DFQATT and CDR2 SNEGSKA (reference sequence). The CDR3 loop spans 13 amino acids. The CDR3 is CSARDRGSTEAFF. CDR3 sequence (DNA): TGCAGTGCCCGCGACAGGGGAAGCACTGAAGCTTTCTTT.

This clonotype appeared many times. The chain has TRBV29-1 and TRBJ2-7, with unresolved D. CDR1 is SQVTM and CDR2 is ANQGSEA in the germline V gene. The CDR3 extends over 11 amino acids. Trimming took 7 bases from V and 3 from J, leaving 10 bases between them. The chain's CDR3 is CSALTRYEQYF. CDR3 sequence (DNA): TGCAGCGCATTGACACGCTACGAGCAGTACTTC.

This clonotype was detected only a few times. The chain is built from TRBV29-1 and TRBJ2-2; the D gene is possibly TRBD2 (7 bases). The CDR3 covers 16 residues. V lost 7 bases and J lost 2, with 20 bases in between. Germline V gives CDR1 SQVTM, CDR2 ANQGSEA. This chain's CDR3 is CSAYGGRTSNTGELFF. In nucleotides, the CDR3 is TGCAGCGCGTACGGGGGGCGGACTAGTAACACCGGGGAGCTGTTTTTT.

The chain carries TRBV20-1 and TRBJ1-4, with 7 bases lining up with TRBD1. Germline loops: CDR1 DFQATT, CDR2 SNEGSKA (reference sequence). J lost 0 bases, V lost 5 bases, and 6 bases had no gene match. This CDR3 is built from 15 residues. The CDR3: CSAPLGTATNEKLFF. DNA for the CDR3: TGCAGTGCTCCCCTTGGGACAGCAACTAATGAAAAACTGTTTTTT.

In its sample, this clonotype was seen once. The V gene is TRBV9, the J gene TRBJ2-1; 8 bases agree with TRBD2. Trimming cost V 2 bases and J 10 bases; bases outside gene matches: 8. Germline-derived CDR1 and CDR2 are SGDLS and YYNGEE. The CDR3 sequence is 14 residues long. In DNA, the CDR3 is TGTGCCAGCAGCGTCGACGGGAGGGCCAGAGAGCAGTTCTTC. It specifies CASSVDGRAREQFF.

This clonotype was seen once. At one boundary the junction diverges from the germline segment, which might be a read error. The J gene is TRBJ2-4, the V gene TRBV20-1; 8 bases match TRBD1. The CDR3 consists of 15 residues. Germline V lookup: CDR1 DFQATT, CDR2 SNEGSKA (reference sequence). CDR3 nucleotide sequence: TGCAGTACTAGAGGACAGGGCGTGACCAAAAACATTCAGTACTTC. Amino acids: CSTRGQGVTKNIQYF.

V and J are TRBV28 and TRBJ2-2; 8 nucleotides align to TRBD1. CDR3 length: 15 amino acids. Germline CDR1 is MDHEN and CDR2 is SYDVKM. Trimming cost V 6 bases and J 4 bases; bases outside gene matches: 7. CDR3 region: CASRPGGPSTGELFF. Here the CDR3 DNA reads TGTGCCAGCAGGCCAGGGGGCCCATCCACCGGGGAGCTGTTTTTT.

This CDR3 reads CASRAIAGGQDNEQFF. CDR3 nucleotide sequence: TGTGCCAGCAGGGCTATAGCGGGAGGGCAAGACAATGAGCAGTTCTTC. V and J are TRBV11-2 and TRBJ2-1; 11 bases map to TRBD2. With V trimmed by 6 bases and J by 5 bases, 9 bases remained unmatched. This CDR3 contains 16 residues. CDR1 and CDR2 from the germline V gene are SGHAT and FQNNGV.

V and J are TRBV9 and TRBJ2-1, with 11 bases aligning to TRBD2. V lost 0 bases, J lost 2 bases, and 4 bases stayed unmatched. The CDR3 is 17 amino acids. Germline CDR1 SGDLS, CDR2 YYNGEE. The CDR3 DNA follows: TGTGCCAGCAGCGTAGGGGCTAGCGGGGGGACCTACAATGAGCAGTTCTTC. This sequence encodes CASSVGASGGTYNEQFF. Full variable domain (outside the CDR3, taken from reference TRBV9 and TRBJ2-1): DSGVTQTPKHLITATGQRVTLRCSPRSGDLSVYWYQQSLDQGLQFLIQYYNGEERAKGNILERFSAQQFPDLHSELNLSSLELGDSALYFCASSVGASGGTYNEQFFGPGTRLTVL.

The chain couples TRBV12-3 or TRBV12-4 to TRBJ2-5; perhaps D is TRBD1 or TRBD2 (5 bases each). This CDR3 is built from 15 residues. V lost 4 bases and J 1 base, leaving 13 bases between the germline ends. DNA for the CDR3: TGTGCCAGCAGTTCCAGGGACGGCCGCCAAGAGACCCAGTACTTC. Translation gives CASSSRDGRQETQYF.

In this sample, this clonotype turned up a few times. The chain uses TRBV15 and TRBJ2-1; TRBD2 agrees at 13 bases. This CDR3 comprises 15 residues. From germline, CDR1 is LNHNV and CDR2 YYDKDF (reference sequence). V gave up 7 bases and J gave up 6 bases; unmatched junction bases: 6. The CDR3 DNA follows: TGTGCCACCAAAGGACTAGCGGGAGTCGGCAATGAGCAGTTCTTC. Amino acids: CATKGLAGVGNEQFF.

The V call is TRBV6-5, the J call TRBJ2-6; 8 bases are a match to TRBD1. V was pared by 0 bases and J by 4 bases, with 8 bases of the junction left unmatched. The CDR3 spans 18 residues. Germline lookup yields CDR1 MNHEY and CDR2 SVGAGI. The CDR3 DNA reads TGTGCCAGCAGTTACTCGGCAGGGGGCGCCTCGGGGGCCAACGTCCTGACTTTC. It translates to CASSYSAGGASGANVLTF.